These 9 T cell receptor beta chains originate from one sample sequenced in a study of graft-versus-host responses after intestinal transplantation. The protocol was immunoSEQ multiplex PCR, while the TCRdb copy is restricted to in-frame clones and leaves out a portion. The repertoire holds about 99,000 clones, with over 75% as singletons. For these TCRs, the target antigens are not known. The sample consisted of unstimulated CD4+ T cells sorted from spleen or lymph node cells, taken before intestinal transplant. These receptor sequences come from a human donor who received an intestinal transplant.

The CDR3 DNA sequence: TGTGCCAGCTCAAAGGCGGGCGGGTACCAAGAGACCCAGTACTTC. It specifies CASSKAGGYQETQYF. V and J are TRBV18 and TRBJ2-5, with D possibly TRBD2 on 5 matching bases. The germline CDR1 and CDR2 sequences are KGHSH and LQKENI. V shed 5 bases and J shed 0 bases, with 13 bases lying between them. The CDR3 length is 15 residues.

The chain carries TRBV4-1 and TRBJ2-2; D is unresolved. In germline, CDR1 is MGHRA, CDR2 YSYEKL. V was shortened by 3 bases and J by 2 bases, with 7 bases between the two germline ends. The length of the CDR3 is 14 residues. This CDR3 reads CASSHIDNTGELFF. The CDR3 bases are TGCGCCAGCAGCCACATAGACAACACCGGGGAGCTGTTTTTT.

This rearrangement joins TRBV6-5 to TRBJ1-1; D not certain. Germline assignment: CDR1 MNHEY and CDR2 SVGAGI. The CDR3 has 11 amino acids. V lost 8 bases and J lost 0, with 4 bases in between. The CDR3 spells CASSVNTEAFF. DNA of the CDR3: TGTGCCAGCTCTGTGAACACTGAAGCTTTCTTT.

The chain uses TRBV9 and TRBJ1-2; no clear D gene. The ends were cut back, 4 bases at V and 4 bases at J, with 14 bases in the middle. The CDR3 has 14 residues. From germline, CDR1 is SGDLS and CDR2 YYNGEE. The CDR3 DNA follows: TGTGCCAGCAGCCGACCACCGGTGAGCTATGGCTACACCTTC. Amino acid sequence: CASSRPPVSYGYTF.

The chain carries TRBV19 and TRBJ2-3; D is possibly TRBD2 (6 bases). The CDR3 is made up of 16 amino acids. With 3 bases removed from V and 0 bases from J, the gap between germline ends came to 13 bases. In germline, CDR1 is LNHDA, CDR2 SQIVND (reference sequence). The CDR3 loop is CASSIDRLESTDTQYF. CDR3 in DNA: TGTGCCAGTAGTATCGATAGACTAGAGAGCACAGATACGCAGTATTTT.

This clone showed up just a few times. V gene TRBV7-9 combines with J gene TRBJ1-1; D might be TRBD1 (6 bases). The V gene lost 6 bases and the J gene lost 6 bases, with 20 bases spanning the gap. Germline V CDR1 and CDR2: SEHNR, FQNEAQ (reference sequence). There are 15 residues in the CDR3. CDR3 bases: TGTGCCAGCAGTCTCGCCCAGGGGATGTCGGCTGAAGCTTTCTTT. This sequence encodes CASSLAQGMSAEAFF.

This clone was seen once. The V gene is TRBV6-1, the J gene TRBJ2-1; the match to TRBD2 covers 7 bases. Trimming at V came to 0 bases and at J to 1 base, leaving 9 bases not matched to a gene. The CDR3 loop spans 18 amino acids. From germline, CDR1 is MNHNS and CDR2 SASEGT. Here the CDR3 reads CASSEALLWEGSYNEQFF. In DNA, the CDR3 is TGTGCCAGCAGTGAAGCGCTTCTGTGGGAGGGGTCCTACAATGAGCAGTTCTTC.

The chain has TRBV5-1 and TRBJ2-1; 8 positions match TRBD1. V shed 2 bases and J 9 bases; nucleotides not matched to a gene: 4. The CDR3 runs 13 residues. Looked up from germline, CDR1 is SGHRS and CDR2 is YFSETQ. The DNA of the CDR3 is TGCGCCAGCAGCTTCCAGGGGGCGGTTGAGCAGTTCTTC. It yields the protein CASSFQGAVEQFF.

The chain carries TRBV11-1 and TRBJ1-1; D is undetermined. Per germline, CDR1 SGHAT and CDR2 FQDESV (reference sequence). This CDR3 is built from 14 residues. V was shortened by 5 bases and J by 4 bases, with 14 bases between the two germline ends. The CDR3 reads CASSEHLQSTEAFF. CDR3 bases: TGTGCCAGCAGCGAACACTTACAGAGCACTGAAGCTTTCTTT.